Following are 29 T cell receptor beta chains from one sample sequenced in a study of blood T cell repertoires in COVID-19. The method was immunoSEQ multiplex PCR; TCRdb's version includes in-frame clones alone and lacks a portion of them. The table lists tens of thousands of clones, around 88% of them singletons. The sequencing sample was made of peripheral blood. These receptors were obtained from a woman over 75 with acute or convalescent COVID-19.

The V gene is TRBV5-6, the J gene TRBJ1-3, with D uncertain. Trimming removed 1 base at V and 4 bases at J, with 12 bases between. CDR3 length equals 15 residues. Germline V lookup: CDR1 SGHDT, CDR2 YYEEEE. CDR3 sequence (DNA): TGTGCCAGCAGCTTGCGAGGGTATCCCGGAAACACCATATATTTT. Protein sequence: CASSLRGYPGNTIYF.

The genes are TRBV6-1 and TRBJ1-1; a possible D gene is TRBD1 (5 bases). Germline V gene lookup returns CDR1 MNHNS and CDR2 SASEGT. Trimming removed 2 bases at V and 4 bases at J, with 11 bases between. The CDR3 extends over 14 amino acids. The CDR3 DNA reads as TGTGCCAGCAGTGAACCCGGGGGGATCACTGAAGCTTTCTTT. Translated: CASSEPGGITEAFF.

The rearrangement links TRBV6-1 to TRBJ1-1; possibly TRBD1 for D (5 bases). Trimming shortened V by 4 bases and J by 0 bases, and 15 bases separated the two germline ends. The CDR3 is made up of 16 amino acids. Germline V gives CDR1 MNHNS, CDR2 SASEGT. The CDR3: CASSARGGRLNTEAFF. CDR3 bases: TGTGCCAGCAGTGCTCGGGGGGGACGGCTGAACACTGAAGCTTTCTTT.

CDR3 coding DNA: TGTGCCAGCAGCCCAGGGGGAGTTATGAACACTGAAGCTTTCTTT. This gives the protein CASSPGGVMNTEAFF. The genes are TRBV14 and TRBJ1-1; 7 nucleotides align to TRBD1. The CDR3 covers 15 residues. From germline, CDR1 is SGHDN and CDR2 FVKESK. The J segment lost 0 bases and the V segment lost 4 bases, leaving 5 bases of the junction unmatched.

The rearrangement uses TRBV27 and TRBJ2-3, with a possible D match to TRBD1 (5 bases). Trimming removed 4 bases at V and 3 bases at J, with 17 bases between. This CDR3 comprises 16 residues. Germline CDR1 reads MNHEY; CDR2 reads SMNVEV (reference sequence). The CDR3 loop reads CASSSGKGTWTDTQYF. The DNA for the CDR3 is TGTGCCAGCAGTTCAGGGAAAGGCACTTGGACAGATACGCAGTATTTT.

The CDR3 here is CASSVDTGGGYTF. The CDR3 region has the DNA TGTGCCAGCAGCGTAGACACAGGGGGCGGCTACACCTTC. The gene calls are TRBV9 and TRBJ1-2; 9 nucleotides align to TRBD1. The V and J ends lost 0 bases and 8 bases, in that order; junction bases with no gene match: 2. This CDR3 has 13 amino acids. Per germline, CDR1 SGDLS and CDR2 YYNGEE.

V usage is TRBV12-3 or TRBV12-4 and J usage is TRBJ2-7; 9 bases are shared with TRBD2. After removal of 6 bases from V and 12 bases from J, the junction contained 6 bases not matched to a gene. The CDR3 sequence is 11 residues long. The CDR3 DNA reads TGTGCCAGCAGCCTCGGACTAGCGCGGTACTTC. It encodes CASSLGLARYF.

The chain uses TRBV5-1 and TRBJ2-7; D might be TRBD2 (5 bases). The CDR3 loop spans 13 amino acids. Germline V gene data show CDR1 as SGHRS and CDR2 as YFSETQ. Trimming left V 6 bases short and J 1 base short, with 11 bases between. In nucleotides, the CDR3 is TGCGCCAGCACCCCGGGATCATCCTACGAGCAGTACTTC. Amino acid sequence: CASTPGSSYEQYF.

This clone was observed a few times. The gene calls are TRBV15 and TRBJ2-7; the match to TRBD2 covers 16 bases. The germline CDR1 and CDR2 sequences are LNHNV and YYDKDF (reference sequence). With 0 bases clipped from V and 5 bases from J, the junction kept 4 bases outside the gene matches. CDR3 length equals 17 residues. The CDR3 region has the DNA TGTGCCACCAGCAGAGATTTGGGGACTAGCGGGAGGGACGAGCAGTACTTC. Translation gives CATSRDLGTSGRDEQYF.

The V and J genes are TRBV27 and TRBJ2-3; 9 bases map to TRBD2. CDR1 is MNHEY and CDR2 is SMNVEV in the germline V gene (reference sequence). The CDR3 is 16 amino acids. After removal of 6 bases from V and 2 bases from J, the junction contained 9 bases not matched to a gene. CDR3 protein: CASSQRLADYTDTQYF. CDR3 sequence (DNA): TGTGCCAGCAGCCAGAGACTAGCGGATTACACAGATACGCAGTATTTT.

The chain recombines TRBV5-1 with TRBJ2-1, with 9 bases matching TRBD1. V trimming: 3 bases; J trimming: 6 bases; junction bases outside the gene matches: 10. This CDR3 contains 16 residues. Germline V gene lookup returns CDR1 SGHRS and CDR2 YFSETQ. The DNA of the CDR3 is TGCGCCAGCAGCTCTGGCCCGGGACAGGGACTCAATGAGCAGTTCTTC. This codes for CASSSGPGQGLNEQFF.

The J gene is TRBJ1-2, the V gene TRBV4-1; D may be TRBD1 (6 bases). The germline V gene encodes CDR1 MGHRA and CDR2 YSYEKL. The CDR3 has 13 amino acids. V shed 4 bases and J shed 6 bases, with 12 bases lying between them. The CDR3 spells CASSLGEGDGYTF. CDR3 DNA sequence: TGCGCCAGCAGCCTCGGGGAGGGGGATGGCTACACCTTC.

The rearrangement links TRBV7-2 to TRBJ2-1; D remains unclear. Germline-derived CDR1 and CDR2 are SGHTA and FQGNSA. Between the trimmed V and J ends, which lost 7 bases and 2 bases, there was a span of 15 bases. CDR3 length equals 15 residues. The CDR3 region is CASTLLRSTYNEQFF. As DNA, the CDR3 is TGTGCCAGCACCCTTCTGCGGTCTACCTACAATGAGCAGTTCTTC. The full variable domain, its missing parts supplied by reference TRBV7-2 and TRBJ2-1, is GAGVSQSPSNKVTEKGKDVELRCDPISGHTALYWYRQSLGQGLEFLIYFQGNSAPDKSGLPSDRFSAERTGGSVSTLTIQRTQQEDSAVYLCASTLLRSTYNEQFFGPGTRLTVL.

This chain links TRBV5-5 with TRBJ2-1, with 8 bases aligning to TRBD2. The V gene end was trimmed by 0 bases and the J gene end by 2 bases; junction bases not matched to a gene: 4. This CDR3 is built from 16 residues. CDR1 and CDR2 (germline): SGHKS, YYEKEE (reference sequence). The CDR3 coding sequence is TGTGCCAGCAGCTTGGAGGCGGGAGGCCCCTACAATGAGCAGTTCTTC. Translated, it gives CASSLEAGGPYNEQFF.

DNA of the CDR3: TGTGCCAGCAGCCGTTGGACAGGGACAGGCAATGAGCAGTTCTTC. Translation: CASSRWTGTGNEQFF. The chain uses TRBV5-6 and TRBJ2-1; TRBD1 agrees at 8 bases. There are 15 residues in the CDR3. With V trimmed by 4 bases and J by 6 bases, 9 bases remained unmatched. Looked up from germline, CDR1 is SGHDT and CDR2 is YYEEEE.

V is TRBV3-1 (or the pseudogene TRBV3-2) and J is TRBJ2-1; the D gene is possibly TRBD2 (7 bases). The CDR3 length is 14 residues. CDR1 is LGHDT and CDR2 is YNNKEL in the germline V gene (reference sequence). Trimming took 2 bases from V and 7 from J, leaving 12 bases between them. CDR3 in DNA: TGTGCCAGCAGCCAAAAGGGGGGAGGGAATGAGCAGTTCTTC. Its translation is CASSQKGGGNEQFF.

This chain connects TRBV2 to TRBJ1-2; possibly TRBD1 for D (6 bases). The CDR3 spans 13 residues. Germline CDR1 SNHLY, CDR2 FYNNEI. Trimming removed 10 bases at V and 2 bases at J, with 14 bases between. CDR3 nucleotides: TGTGCCACCACTGGACAGCGAAACTATGGCTACACCTTC. Encoded protein: CATTGQRNYGYTF.

The rearrangement uses TRBV6-5 and TRBJ1-2; possibly TRBD1 for D (5 bases). The ends were cut back, 0 bases at V and 5 bases at J, with 10 bases in the middle. The CDR3 totals 14 residues. Germline loops: CDR1 MNHEY, CDR2 SVGAGI. The CDR3, as DNA: TGTGCCAGCAGTTACTCGCGGGAGGGGTATGGCTACACCTTC. Residues: CASSYSREGYGYTF.

The V gene is TRBV7-2, the J gene TRBJ2-1; maybe TRBD1 (6 bases). Trimming cost V 1 base and J 4 bases, with 8 bases left between them. Germline CDR1 is SGHTA and CDR2 is FQGNSA. The CDR3 covers 14 residues. CDR3 protein: CASSLVTGYNEQFF. DNA for the CDR3: TGTGCCAGCAGCTTAGTGACAGGTTACAATGAGCAGTTCTTC.

The chain couples TRBV5-1 to TRBJ1-1; TRBD1 matches at 7 bases. J lost 1 base, V lost 4 bases, and 4 bases had no gene match. There are 14 residues in the CDR3. Germline V CDR1 and CDR2: SGHRS, YFSETQ. As DNA, the CDR3 is TGCGCCAGCAGCGGAGACAGGGAGAACACTGAAGCTTTCTTT. This translates into CASSGDRENTEAFF.

The chain carries TRBV10-1 and TRBJ2-1; TRBD2 matches at 9 bases. Germline values: CDR1 WNHNN, CDR2 SYGVQD (reference sequence). The CDR3 has 15 amino acids. J lost 6 bases, V lost 1 base, and 4 bases had no gene match. The chain's CDR3 is CASSELAGASNEQFF. The CDR3, as DNA: TGCGCCAGCAGTGAGTTAGCGGGAGCAAGCAATGAGCAGTTCTTC.

This chain connects TRBV19 to TRBJ2-3, with 9 nucleotides matching TRBD2. The ends lost 7 bases at V and 4 bases at J; junction bases unmatched: 9. CDR3 length: 15 amino acids. CDR1 is LNHDA, CDR2 SQIVND, per germline (reference sequence). The CDR3 loop is CASTQGSGRADTQYF. In DNA form, the CDR3 reads TGTGCCAGTACCCAGGGTAGCGGGAGAGCAGATACGCAGTATTTT.

This rearrangement joins TRBV6-2 or TRBV6-3 to TRBJ2-1, with TRBD2 identical over 12 bases. The germline V gene encodes CDR1 MNHEY and CDR2 SVGEGT. J gave up 7 bases and V 0 bases, and 13 bases lay outside the gene matches. This CDR3 is built from 19 residues. In DNA form, the CDR3 reads TGTGCCAGCAGTTACTCCCTGACTAGCGGGAGAGCGGCTGGGAATGAGCAGTTCTTC. Amino acids: CASSYSLTSGRAAGNEQFF.

The chain recombines TRBV2 with TRBJ1-5; maybe TRBD1 (5 bases). The CDR3 has 16 amino acids. Germline V lookup: CDR1 SNHLY, CDR2 FYNNEI. V shed 4 bases and J shed 0 bases, with 13 bases lying between them. The CDR3 nucleotides are TGTGCCAGCAGTGGTCAAAGGGGAAATAGCAATCAGCCCCAGCATTTT. Protein product: CASSGQRGNSNQPQHF.

The J gene is TRBJ2-7, the V gene TRBV30, with TRBD2 matching over 14 bases. The CDR3 sequence is 15 residues long. Germline V CDR1 and CDR2: GTSNPN, SVGIG (reference sequence). After removal of 3 bases from V and 4 bases from J, the junction contained 5 bases not matched to a gene. CDR3 bases: TGTGCCTGGAGGGCCGGGACTAGCGGGAGATACGAGCAGTACTTC. Translating it yields CAWRAGTSGRYEQYF.

The chain is built from TRBV7-8 and TRBJ1-2, with 12 positions matching TRBD1. Germline CDR1 SGHVS, CDR2 FQNEAQ. V dropped 6 bases and J dropped 8; count of bases not matched to a gene: 7. CDR3 length: 14 residues. The CDR3 DNA reads as TGTGCCAGCAGGGGACAGGGGGCGGGTAGCGGCTACACCTTC. This gives the protein CASRGQGAGSGYTF.

This clone appeared a few times. This chain connects TRBV19 to TRBJ1-5; 11 bases are a match to TRBD1. This CDR3 has 14 amino acids. Trimming removed 5 bases from V and 4 bases from J; junction bases left unmatched: 1. Germline CDR1 is LNHDA and CDR2 is SQIVND (reference sequence). CDR3 residues: CASSGTGGNQPQHF. The DNA for the CDR3 is TGTGCCAGTAGTGGGACAGGGGGTAATCAGCCCCAGCATTTT.

The chain employs TRBV7-2 and TRBJ2-5, with 8 bases fitting TRBD2. Looked up from germline, CDR1 is SGHTA and CDR2 is FQGNSA. The CDR3 covers 16 residues. V gave up 5 bases and J gave up 3 bases; unmatched junction bases: 11. CDR3 bases: TGTGCCAGCAGCACCCGAGCGGGGGCCCCCAAAGAGACCCAGTACTTC. It is translated as CASSTRAGAPKETQYF.

This chain joins TRBV6-2 or TRBV6-3 and TRBJ1-1, with 12 bases identical to TRBD1. The CDR3 loop spans 14 amino acids. Trimming took 2 bases from V and 10 from J; bases not matched to a gene: 5. Germline V gene sequence: CDR1 MNHEY, CDR2 SVGEGT. The CDR3 protein is CASSYGTGGVGAFF. CDR3 DNA: TGTGCCAGCAGTTACGGGACAGGGGGCGTTGGAGCTTTCTTT.